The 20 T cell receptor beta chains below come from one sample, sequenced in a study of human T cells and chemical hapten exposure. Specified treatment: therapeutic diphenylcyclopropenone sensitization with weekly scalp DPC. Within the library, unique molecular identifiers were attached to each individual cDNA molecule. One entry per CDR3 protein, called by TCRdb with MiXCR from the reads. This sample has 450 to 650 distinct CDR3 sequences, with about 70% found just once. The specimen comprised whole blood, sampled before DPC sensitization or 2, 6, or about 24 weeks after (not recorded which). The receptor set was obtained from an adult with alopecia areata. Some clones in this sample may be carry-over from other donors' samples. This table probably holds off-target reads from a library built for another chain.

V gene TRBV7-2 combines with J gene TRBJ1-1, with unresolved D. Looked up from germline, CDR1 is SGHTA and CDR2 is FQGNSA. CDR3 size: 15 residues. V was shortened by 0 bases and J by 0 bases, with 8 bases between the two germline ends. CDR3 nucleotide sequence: TGTGCCAGCAGCTTAGCGGCGGCTATGAACACTGAAGCTTTCTTT. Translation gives CASSLAAAMNTEAFF. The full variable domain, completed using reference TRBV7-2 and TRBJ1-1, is GAGVSQSPSNKVTEKGKDVELRCDPISGHTALYWYRQSLGQGLEFLIYFQGNSAPDKSGLPSDRFSAERTGGSVSTLTIQRTQQEDSAVYLCASSLAAAMNTEAFFGQGTRLTVV.

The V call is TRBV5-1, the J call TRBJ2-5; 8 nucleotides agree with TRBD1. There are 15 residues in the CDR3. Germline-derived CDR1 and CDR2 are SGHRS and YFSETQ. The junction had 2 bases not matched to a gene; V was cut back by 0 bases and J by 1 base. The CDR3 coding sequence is TGCGCCAGCAGCTTGGGGGACAGGCGCCAAGAGACCCAGTACTTC. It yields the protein CASSLGDRRQETQYF. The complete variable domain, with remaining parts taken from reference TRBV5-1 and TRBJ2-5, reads KAGVTQTPRYLIKTRGQQVTLSCSPISGHRSVSWYQQTPGQGLQFLFEYFSETQRNKGNFPGRFSGRQFSNSRSEMNVSTLELGDSALYLCASSLGDRRQETQYFGPGTRLLVL.

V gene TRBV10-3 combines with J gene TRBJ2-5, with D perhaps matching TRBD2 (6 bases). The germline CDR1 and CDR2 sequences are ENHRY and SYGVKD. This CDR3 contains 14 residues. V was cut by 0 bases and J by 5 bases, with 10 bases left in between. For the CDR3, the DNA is TGTGCCATCAGTGAGTCTGGGGGGACGGAGACCCAGTACTTC. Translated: CAISESGGTETQYF.

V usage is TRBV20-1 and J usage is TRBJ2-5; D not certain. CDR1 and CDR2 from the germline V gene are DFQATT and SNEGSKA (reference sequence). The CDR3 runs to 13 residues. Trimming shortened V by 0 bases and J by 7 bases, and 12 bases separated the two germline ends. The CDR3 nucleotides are TGCAGTGCTAGAGATTTTAGTAGAGGGACCCAGTACTTC. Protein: CSARDFSRGTQYF.

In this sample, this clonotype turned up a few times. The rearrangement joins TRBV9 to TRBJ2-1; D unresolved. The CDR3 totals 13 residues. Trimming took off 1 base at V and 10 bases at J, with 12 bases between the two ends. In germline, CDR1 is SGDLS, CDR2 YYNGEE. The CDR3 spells CASSVCADCEQFF. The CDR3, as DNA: TGTGCCAGCAGCGTATGCGCGGATTGCGAGCAGTTCTTC.

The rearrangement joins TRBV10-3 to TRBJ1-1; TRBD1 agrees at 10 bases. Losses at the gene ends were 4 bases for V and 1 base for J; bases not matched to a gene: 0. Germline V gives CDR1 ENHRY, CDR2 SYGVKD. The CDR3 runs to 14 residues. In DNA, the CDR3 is TGTGCCATCAGTGGACAGGGGGCGAACACTGAAGCTTTCTTT. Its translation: CAISGQGANTEAFF.

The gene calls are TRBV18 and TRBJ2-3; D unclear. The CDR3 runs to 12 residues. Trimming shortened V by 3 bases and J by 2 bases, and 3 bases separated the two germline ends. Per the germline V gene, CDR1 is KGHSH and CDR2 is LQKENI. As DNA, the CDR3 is TGTGCCAGCTCACCTATCACAGATACGCAGTATTTT. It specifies CASSPITDTQYF.

CDR3 bases: TGTGCCAGCAGCCCTACCGGACAGGGGGCGCGTGGAAACACCATATATTTT. Protein: CASSPTGQGARGNTIYF. V and J are TRBV9 and TRBJ1-3; 11 bases map to TRBD1. Germline values: CDR1 SGDLS, CDR2 YYNGEE. The CDR3 consists of 17 residues. Germline trimming cut 4 bases from V and 3 bases from J; bases unmatched to any gene: 9.

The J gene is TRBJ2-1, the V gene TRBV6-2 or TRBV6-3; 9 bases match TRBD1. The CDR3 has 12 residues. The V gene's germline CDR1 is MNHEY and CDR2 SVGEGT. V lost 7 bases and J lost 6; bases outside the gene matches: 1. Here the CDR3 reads CASKTGGNEQFF. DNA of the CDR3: TGTGCCAGCAAGACAGGGGGCAATGAGCAGTTCTTC.

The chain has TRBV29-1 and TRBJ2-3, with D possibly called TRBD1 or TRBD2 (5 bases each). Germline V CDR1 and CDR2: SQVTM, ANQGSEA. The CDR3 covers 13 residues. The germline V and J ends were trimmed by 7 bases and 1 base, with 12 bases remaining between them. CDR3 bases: TGCAGCGGAGAGGGGCCCGGCACAGATACGCAGTATTTT. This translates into CSGEGPGTDTQYF.

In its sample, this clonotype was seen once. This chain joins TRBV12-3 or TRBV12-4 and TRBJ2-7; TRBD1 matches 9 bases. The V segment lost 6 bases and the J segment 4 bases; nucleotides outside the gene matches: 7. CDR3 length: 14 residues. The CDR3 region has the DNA TGTGCCAGCAGCCCCCCGACAGGGGGGTACGAGCAGTACTTC. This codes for CASSPPTGGYEQYF.

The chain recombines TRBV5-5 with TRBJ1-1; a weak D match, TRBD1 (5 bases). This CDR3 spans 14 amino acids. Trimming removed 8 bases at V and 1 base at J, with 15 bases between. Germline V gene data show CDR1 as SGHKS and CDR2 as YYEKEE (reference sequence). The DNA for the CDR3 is TGTGCCAGTCGTTTGGGGGTTACGAACACTGAAGCTTTCTTT. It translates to CASRLGVTNTEAFF.

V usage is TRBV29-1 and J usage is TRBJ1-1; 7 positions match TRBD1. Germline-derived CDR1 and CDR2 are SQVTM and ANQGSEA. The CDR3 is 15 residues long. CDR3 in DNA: TGCGCCCTCCCCCGAGGGGGCATCGAGGGTACTGAAGCTTTCTTT. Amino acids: CALPRGGIEGTEAFF.

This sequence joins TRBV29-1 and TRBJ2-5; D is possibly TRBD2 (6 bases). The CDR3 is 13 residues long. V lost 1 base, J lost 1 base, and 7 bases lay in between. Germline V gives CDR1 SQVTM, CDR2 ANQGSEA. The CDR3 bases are TGCAGCGTTGAAGTGGGGGGCCAAGAGACCCAGTACTTC. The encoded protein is CSVEVGGQETQYF.

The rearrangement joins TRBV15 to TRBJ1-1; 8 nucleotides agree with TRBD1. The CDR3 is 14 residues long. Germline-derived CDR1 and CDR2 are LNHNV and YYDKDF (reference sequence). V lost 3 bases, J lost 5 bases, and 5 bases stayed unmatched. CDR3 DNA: TGTGCCACCAGCAGCGGACAGGGTGGAACTGAAGCTTTCTTT. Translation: CATSSGQGGTEAFF. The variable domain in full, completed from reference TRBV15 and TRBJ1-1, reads DAMVIQNPRYQVTQFGKPVTLSCSQTLNHNVMYWYQQKSSQAPKLLFHYYDKDFNNEADTPDNFQSRRPNTSFCFLDIRSPGLGDTAMYLCATSSGQGGTEAFFGQGTRLTVV.

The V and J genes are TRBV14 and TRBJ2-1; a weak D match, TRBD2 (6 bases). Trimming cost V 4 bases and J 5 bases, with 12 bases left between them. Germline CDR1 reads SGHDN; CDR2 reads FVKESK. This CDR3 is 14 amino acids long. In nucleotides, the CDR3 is TGTGCCAGCAGCCTCTTGCGGGGTAACAATGAGCAGTTCTTC. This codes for CASSLLRGNNEQFF.

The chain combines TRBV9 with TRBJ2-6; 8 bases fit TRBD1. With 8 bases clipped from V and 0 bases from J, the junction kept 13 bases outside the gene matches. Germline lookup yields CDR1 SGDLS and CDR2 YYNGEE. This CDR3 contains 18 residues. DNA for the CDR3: TGTGCCAGAGTTTGGCGGACAGGGTTCCCCTCTGGGGCCAACGTCCTGACTTTC. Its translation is CARVWRTGFPSGANVLTF.

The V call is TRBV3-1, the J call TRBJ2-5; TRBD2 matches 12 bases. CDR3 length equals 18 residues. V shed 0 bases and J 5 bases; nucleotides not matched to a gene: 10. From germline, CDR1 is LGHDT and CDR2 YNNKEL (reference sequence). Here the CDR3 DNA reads TGTGCCAGCAGCCAAGATCGGTCTAGCGGGGGGGATCGGGAGACCCAGTACTTC. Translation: CASSQDRSSGGDRETQYF.

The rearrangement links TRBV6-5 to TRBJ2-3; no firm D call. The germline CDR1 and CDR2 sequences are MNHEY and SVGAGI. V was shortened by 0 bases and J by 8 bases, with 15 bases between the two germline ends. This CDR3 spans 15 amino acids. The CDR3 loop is CASSYSALFLGTQYF. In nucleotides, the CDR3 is TGTGCCAGCAGTTACTCTGCCCTTTTTTTAGGTACGCAGTATTTT.

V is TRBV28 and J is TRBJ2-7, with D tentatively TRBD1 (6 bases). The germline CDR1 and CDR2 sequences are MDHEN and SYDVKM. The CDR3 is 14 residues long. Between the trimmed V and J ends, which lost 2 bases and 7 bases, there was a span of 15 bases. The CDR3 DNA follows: TGTGCCAGCAGTTTAAGTCGGGGTACAGGGGAGCAGTACTTC. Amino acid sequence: CASSLSRGTGEQYF.